This is a list of T cell receptor beta chains from one sample in a study of beta chain features in type 1 diabetes. Clones were sequenced by immunoSEQ multiplex PCR, and TCRdb holds only the in-frame ones, with some missing. Among a few hundred thousand clones listed, 9.5% to 13% were seen once. What was sequenced was naive CD4+ T cells from blood. The source of these receptors is a man aged 25-45 years with type 1 diabetes. Both conserved end residues are part of each CDR3. A D gene is named only where the DNA matches it firmly. Only part of the rows carry a size: once, few, many, or a class if the clone is expanded.

TRBV27,NA,few,TRBJ1-2,TGTGCCAGCGGGTTACGGCAGGGTAGTGGCTACACCTTC,CASGLRQGSGYTF
TRBV2,NA,NA,TRBJ2-1,TGTGCCAGCTCCGGCGGCTCGTCCCCCTACAATGAGCAGTTCTTC,CASSGGSSPYNEQFF
TRBV2,TRBD1,NA,TRBJ2-1,TGTGCCAGCAGCCCTCCGGGACAGGGGGGCAATGAGCAGTTCTTC,CASSPPGQGGNEQFF
TRBV7-9,TRBD2,few,TRBJ2-1,TGTGCCAGCAGCTCCCGTAGCGGGGAGTACAATGAGCAGTTCTTC,CASSSRSGEYNEQFF
TRBV4-1,TRBD1,few,TRBJ2-5,TGCGCCAGCAGCCAAGCGGGACAGGGGGAAGGAGAGACCCAGTACTTC,CASSQAGQGEGETQYF
TRBV5-6,NA,few,TRBJ2-7,TGTGCCAGCAGCTTTCTAACCTACGAGCAGTACTTC,CASSFLTYEQYF
TRBV2,TRBD2,NA,TRBJ2-7,TGTGCCAGCAGTGTCGAGCGGGGCCTCTACGAGCAGTACTTC,CASSVERGLYEQYF
TRBV7-3,NA,NA,TRBJ2-1,TGTGCCAGCAGCTTAAGAGGGAGCTCCTACAATGAGCAGTTCTTC,CASSLRGSSYNEQFF
TRBV7-2,TRBD1,NA,TRBJ1-1,TGTGCCAGCAGCTTACTGGGACAGGGGGCCGACACTGAAGCTTTCTTT,CASSLLGQGADTEAFF
TRBV9,NA,NA,TRBJ1-6,TGTGCCAGCAGCCCACGGGACTATAATTCACCCCTCCACTTT,CASSPRDYNSPLHF
TRBV9,NA,NA,TRBJ1-1,TGTGCCAGCAGCGCGGAGGGGCCTGGGGGAATGACTGAAGCTTTCTTT,CASSAEGPGGMTEAFF